This T cell receptor beta chain was identified during a study of blood T cell repertoires in COVID-19. The overall study: Spain, Italy and the United States supplied samples that represented acute and convalescent COVID-19. T cells, B-cell-depleted T cells, or PBMCs supplied cDNA or gDNA.

Clones were sequenced by immunoSEQ multiplex PCR, and TCRdb holds only the in-frame ones, with some missing. Of a few hundred thousand clones in the sample, approximately 90% were seen once. Patients at the Seattle site were enrolled during active infection and followed longitudinally. Sequencing was performed on peripheral blood. The TCR sequence derives from a woman aged 60-75 years with COVID-19, enrolled during active disease.

For the CDR3, the DNA is TGTGCCAGCAGTGCAGACAGGGAAGGTGGCTACACCTTC. Translating gives CASSADREGGYTF. The V gene is TRBV28, the J gene TRBJ1-2; 7 bases are a match to TRBD1. The V segment lost 5 bases and the J segment 7 bases; nucleotides outside the gene matches: 7. The CDR3 totals 13 residues. CDR1 and CDR2 (germline): MDHEN, SYDVKM.